The rows below give T cell receptor beta chains drawn from one sample of a study of shared clonotypes between healthy human individuals. TCRdb's copy holds only in-frame clones and misses some; the assay was immunoSEQ multiplex PCR. Of about 580,000 clones listed, roughly 98% are singletons. Specimen: naive CD8+ T cells sorted from blood. These receptor sequences come from a man aged 25-45 years in good health. Each CDR3 is given with its conserved first and last residue. A D gene is named only where the DNA matches it firmly. Size is omitted from some rows. Given values are once, few, many or a class for expanded clones.

v_call: TRBV7-2; j_call: TRBJ1-2; d_call: TRBD1; clone_size: NA; cdr3_nt: TGTGCCAGCAGCTTAACCGGGACAGGGATATATGGCTACACCTTC; cdr3_aa: CASSLTGTGIYGYTF
v_call: TRBV9; j_call: TRBJ2-3; d_call: NA; clone_size: NA; cdr3_nt: TGTGCCAGCAGCGTTCGTGGGGAATACACAGATACGCAGTATTTT; cdr3_aa: CASSVRGEYTDTQYF
v_call: TRBV27; j_call: TRBJ2-7; d_call: TRBD1; clone_size: NA; cdr3_nt: TGTGCCAGCAGCACCGACAGGGGTTTGTACGAGCAGTACTTC; cdr3_aa: CASSTDRGLYEQYF
v_call: TRBV18; j_call: TRBJ2-7; d_call: TRBD1; clone_size: NA; cdr3_nt: TGTGCCAGCACCCCGGGACAGTTCTACGAGCAGTACTTC; cdr3_aa: CASTPGQFYEQYF
v_call: TRBV7-9; j_call: TRBJ2-1; d_call: NA; clone_size: NA; cdr3_nt: TGTGCCAGCAGCTTAGGGTCAGGGGAGGAGTTCTTC; cdr3_aa: CASSLGSGEEFF
v_call: TRBV23-1; j_call: TRBJ2-7; d_call: NA; clone_size: NA; cdr3_nt: TGCGCCAAAAGGAGGGACAGATACGAGCAGTACTTC; cdr3_aa: CAKRRDRYEQYF
v_call: TRBV11-2; j_call: TRBJ2-7; d_call: NA; clone_size: NA; cdr3_nt: TGTGCCAGCAGCTTAAGAGGGGTCCCCCACGAGCAGTACTTC; cdr3_aa: CASSLRGVPHEQYF
v_call: TRBV11-2; j_call: TRBJ2-6; d_call: NA; clone_size: once; cdr3_nt: TGTGCCAGCAGCTTAGAAGGGGCCTTCGGGGCCAACGTCCTGACTTTC; cdr3_aa: CASSLEGAFGANVLTF
v_call: TRBV7-9; j_call: TRBJ1-1; d_call: NA; clone_size: NA; cdr3_nt: TGTGCCAGCAGCTTAGAGGAGCGGGAGCGAGCTTTCTTT; cdr3_aa: CASSLEERERAFF
v_call: TRBV7-6; j_call: TRBJ2-2; d_call: NA; clone_size: NA; cdr3_nt: TGTGCCAGCAGCTGGTCGGGGAGGGGGTCCACCGGGGAGCTGTTTTTT; cdr3_aa: CASSWSGRGSTGELFF
v_call: TRBV27; j_call: TRBJ1-1; d_call: NA; clone_size: NA; cdr3_nt: TGTGCCAGCAGTTTCCCCGGCAACGCTGAAGCTTTCTTT; cdr3_aa: CASSFPGNAEAFF
v_call: TRBV14; j_call: TRBJ2-7; d_call: NA; clone_size: NA; cdr3_nt: TGTGCCAGCAGCCAAGCAGGGAACCCCTACGAGCAGTACTTC; cdr3_aa: CASSQAGNPYEQYF
v_call: TRBV27; j_call: TRBJ2-3; d_call: TRBD2; clone_size: NA; cdr3_nt: TGTGCCAGCTGTTACAGCGGGAGGAGACCTACAGATACGCAGTATTTT; cdr3_aa: CASCYSGRRPTDTQYF
v_call: TRBV2; j_call: TRBJ2-5; d_call: NA; clone_size: NA; cdr3_nt: TGTGCCAGCAGTCCCCCGGGGGGCTTGGAGACCCAGTACTTC; cdr3_aa: CASSPPGGLETQYF
v_call: TRBV11-2; j_call: TRBJ2-7; d_call: NA; clone_size: NA; cdr3_nt: TGTGCCAGCAGCTCCGAGGGGCCCTACGAGCAGTACTTC; cdr3_aa: CASSSEGPYEQYF
v_call: TRBV2; j_call: TRBJ2-7; d_call: NA; clone_size: NA; cdr3_nt: TGTGCCAGCGGGAGGACTACTGACTACGAGCAGTACTTC; cdr3_aa: CASGRTTDYEQYF
v_call: TRBV2; j_call: TRBJ1-5; d_call: NA; clone_size: once; cdr3_nt: TGTGCCAGCAGTACGATACGGGCCCCGGGCGGGGGTTCCTATCAGCCCCAGCATTTT; cdr3_aa: CASSTIRAPGGGSYQPQHF
v_call: TRBV27; j_call: TRBJ1-2; d_call: TRBD1; clone_size: NA; cdr3_nt: TGTGCCAGCAGACCCAAACAGGGGGCGATCACTAACTATGGCTACACCTTC; cdr3_aa: CASRPKQGAITNYGYTF
v_call: TRBV5-1; j_call: TRBJ2-3; d_call: NA; clone_size: NA; cdr3_nt: TGCGCCAGCAGCTTAAGGCAGGGGAGCACAGATACGCAGTATTTT; cdr3_aa: CASSLRQGSTDTQYF
v_call: TRBV7-9; j_call: TRBJ2-2; d_call: TRBD2; clone_size: NA; cdr3_nt: TGTGCCAGCAGCGGGGGACTAGCGGGACTCAACACCGGGGAGCTGTTTTTT; cdr3_aa: CASSGGLAGLNTGELFF
v_call: TRBV7-2; j_call: TRBJ2-2; d_call: TRBD1; clone_size: NA; cdr3_nt: TGTGCCAGCAGCTTAGATTTCGGGACAGTTATCGGGGAGCTGTTTTTT; cdr3_aa: CASSLDFGTVIGELFF
v_call: TRBV5-4; j_call: TRBJ1-1; d_call: NA; clone_size: NA; cdr3_nt: TGTGCCAGCAGCGGCAATCTCGCCCCTGAAGCTTTCTTT; cdr3_aa: CASSGNLAPEAFF
v_call: TRBV7-9; j_call: TRBJ1-4; d_call: NA; clone_size: NA; cdr3_nt: TGTGCCAGCAGCTTAGGTGGCTTGAGTAATGAAAAACTGTTTTTT; cdr3_aa: CASSLGGLSNEKLFF
v_call: TRBV13; j_call: TRBJ2-7; d_call: NA; clone_size: once; cdr3_nt: TGTGCCAGCAGCTTAGGGGGACCGACCTACGAGCAGTACTTC; cdr3_aa: CASSLGGPTYEQYF
v_call: TRBV10-1; j_call: TRBJ2-1; d_call: NA; clone_size: NA; cdr3_nt: TGCGCCAGCAGTGAGTCTCTAGCACAGGGCAATGAGCAGTTCTTC; cdr3_aa: CASSESLAQGNEQFF
v_call: TRBV6-5; j_call: TRBJ2-7; d_call: TRBD1; clone_size: NA; cdr3_nt: TGTGCCAGCAGTGAGGACAGGGGGTTCTACGAGCAGTACTTC; cdr3_aa: CASSEDRGFYEQYF